A single sample is the source of the 23 T cell receptor beta chains below, sequenced in a study of spatial heterogeneity in lung cancer. Indicated time point: sample taken at primary tumor resection. The authors sequenced whole RNA from tumor, nontumor lung or frozen PBMC without sorting. TCRdb reanalysed the 5' RACE reads using MiXCR and keeps one entry per CDR3 protein. The data show 45,000 to 65,000 distinct CDR3 sequences, more than 6.5% seen once. The input for sequencing was PBMCs, taken at surgery. Every receptor here comes from a female donor with early-stage non-small cell lung cancer.

The table lists this clonotype with a few counts. This chain links TRBV5-1 with TRBJ2-3, with 10 nucleotides matching TRBD2. The CDR3 totals 16 residues. Germline trimming cut 3 bases from V and 3 bases from J; bases unmatched to any gene: 7. The V gene's germline CDR1 is SGHRS and CDR2 YFSETQ. CDR3 DNA sequence: TGCGCCAGCAGCTCCGTAGCGGGGGGCGGGACAGATACGCAGTATTTT. Its protein product is CASSSVAGGGTDTQYF.

The chain couples TRBV11-2 to TRBJ2-7; D perhaps matches TRBD1 (6 bases). V was clipped by 2 bases and J by 6 bases, with 14 bases between them. Germline loops: CDR1 SGHAT, CDR2 FQNNGV. This CDR3 spans 14 amino acids. CDR3 protein: CASSLLNQGGEQYF. In nucleotides, the CDR3 is TGTGCCAGCAGCTTACTAAACCAAGGGGGCGAGCAGTACTTC. The whole variable domain, filled in from reference TRBV11-2 and TRBJ2-7, reads EAGVAQSPRYKIIEKRQSVAFWCNPISGHATLYWYQQILGQGPKLLIQFQNNGVVDDSQLPKDRFSAERLKGVDSTLKIQPAKLEDSAVYLCASSLLNQGGEQYFGPGTRLTVT.

Concerning this clonotype itself: Compared with germline, one end of the junction differs, possibly owing to a read error. This chain links TRBV5-4 with TRBJ2-5; TRBD2 is a possible D gene (5 bases). Germline CDR1 SGHNT, CDR2 YYREEE (reference sequence). This CDR3 contains 13 residues. The CDR3, as DNA: TGTGTCAGCAGCTTGGACGGCGGGGAGACCCAGTACTTC. Amino acid sequence: CVSSLDGGETQYF.

This clonotype was seen at least ten times. The chain recombines TRBV3-1 with TRBJ1-6; the D is unclear. V was pared by 1 base and J by 17 bases, with 9 bases between. The CDR3 length is 11 residues. Germline CDR1 is LGHDT and CDR2 is YNNKEL (reference sequence). The CDR3 loop is CASSQVAKIHF. The CDR3, as DNA: TGTGCCAGCAGCCAAGTCGCGAAAATCCACTTT.

The CDR3 sequence is CASSRPPGQPTYNEQFF. For the CDR3, the DNA is TGTGCCAGCAGCCGACCGCCCGGGCAGCCTACCTACAATGAGCAGTTCTTC. The J gene is TRBJ2-1, the V gene TRBV27; D is ambiguous. Trimming cost V 6 bases and J 2 bases, with 20 bases left between them. The CDR3 is made up of 17 amino acids. Germline V CDR1 and CDR2: MNHEY, SMNVEV (reference sequence).

This clonotype was picked up many times. The chain joins TRBV5-5 to TRBJ2-7, with 7 positions matching TRBD1. The CDR3 has 15 residues. Germline V gene lookup returns CDR1 SGHKS and CDR2 YYEKEE (reference sequence). Losses at the gene ends were 5 bases for V and 2 bases for J; bases not matched to a gene: 10. Here the CDR3 reads CASSLLRTGPYEQYF. The CDR3 DNA reads as TGTGCCAGCAGTTTGCTACGGACAGGACCCTACGAGCAGTACTTC.

This clonotype showed up many times. The chain combines TRBV20-1 with TRBJ2-5; D may be TRBD1 (6 bases). Germline CDR1 is DFQATT and CDR2 is SNEGSKA (reference sequence). The CDR3 is 13 residues long. Deletions cut 6 bases from V and 4 bases from J, with 15 bases between. CDR3 sequence reads: CSANRQVRETQYF. CDR3 nucleotide sequence: TGCAGTGCGAACAGACAGGTTCGAGAGACCCAGTACTTC.

The gene calls are TRBV4-3 and TRBJ2-1; 8 bases match TRBD2. CDR1 LGHNA and CDR2 YSLEER come from the germline V gene. CDR3 length: 21 amino acids. V dropped 0 bases and J dropped 7; count of bases not matched to a gene: 23. The CDR3 coding sequence is TGCGCCAGCAGCCAAGAGAGCCTCCCGACTAACGGGGGGGCCTTACAAAATGAGCAGTTCTTC. Translation gives CASSQESLPTNGGALQNEQFF.

V gene TRBV5-5 combines with J gene TRBJ2-7; TRBD2 aligns across 7 bases. The length of the CDR3 is 13 residues. J gave up 6 bases and V 5 bases, and 8 bases lay outside the gene matches. Germline V gene data show CDR1 as SGHKS and CDR2 as YYEKEE (reference sequence). CDR3 nucleotide sequence: TGTGCCAGCAGTCACATTCCGGGGGGCGAGCAGTACTTC. Translation gives CASSHIPGGEQYF.

This clonotype is classed as medium-sized (0.01 to 0.1%). This chain links TRBV7-2 with TRBJ2-6; D is unclear. Germline values: CDR1 SGHTA, CDR2 FQGNSA. The CDR3 loop spans 15 amino acids. Trimming removed 1 base from V and 1 base from J, with 5 bases in between. In DNA, the CDR3 is TGTGCCAGCAGCTTAGTCAGATCTGGGGCCAACGTCCTGACTTTC. Translating gives CASSLVRSGANVLTF.

This clonotype was seen more than once but under ten times. The rearrangement joins TRBV2 to TRBJ2-3; D may be TRBD2 (6 bases). This CDR3 region has 17 residues. In germline, CDR1 is SNHLY, CDR2 FYNNEI. The V gene lost 6 bases and the J gene lost 3 bases, with 22 bases spanning the gap. The CDR3 DNA sequence: TGTGCCAGCAGGGGTAGATCGGGACGGACTATGACAGATACGCAGTATTTT. This sequence encodes CASRGRSGRTMTDTQYF.

In its sample, this clonotype was seen many times. The genes are TRBV6-5 and TRBJ2-5; possible D gene TRBD2, 6 bases. Germline V gene data show CDR1 as MNHEY and CDR2 as SVGAGI. The CDR3 is 14 residues long. V lost 4 bases and J 5 bases, leaving 14 bases between the germline ends. This chain's CDR3 is CASSFLTGRETQYF. The CDR3 region has the DNA TGTGCCAGCAGTTTCCTCACGGGGAGGGAGACCCAGTACTTC.

This clonotype has at least ten counts. The chain combines TRBV7-9 with TRBJ1-4; unclear D gene. The length of the CDR3 is 12 residues. V was pared by 6 bases and J by 8 bases, with 10 bases between. Germline CDR1 and CDR2: SEHNR and FQNEAQ (reference sequence). In nucleotides, the CDR3 is TGTGCCAGCAGGGATAAGACGGAAAAACTGTTTTTT. It encodes CASRDKTEKLFF.

This clonotype was detected only a few times. The rearrangement uses TRBV9 and TRBJ2-3; D gene uncertain. Germline CDR1 and CDR2: SGDLS and YYNGEE. CDR3 length equals 15 residues. The V end lost 3 bases, the J end lost 2 bases, and 13 bases lay between the germline ends. The DNA for the CDR3 is TGTGCCAGCAGCGCGATTCCCGCCCACACAGATACGCAGTATTTT. It encodes CASSAIPAHTDTQYF.

As regards this clonotype: This clone may be a read error of a much larger clone one base away. The chain employs TRBV3-1 and TRBJ2-3; D assignment may be TRBD1 or TRBD2 (6 bases each). The CDR3 runs 15 residues. The germline V gene has CDR1 LGHDT and CDR2 YNNKEL (reference sequence). The CDR3 nucleotides are TGTGCCTGCAGCCAAGTCAGGGGAGCCGGGGGCACGCAGTATTTT. This encodes CACSQVRGAGGTQYF.

Ten or more counts support this clonotype. This chain connects TRBV4-2 to TRBJ2-7; TRBD2 agrees at 7 bases. Germline CDR1 is LGHNA and CDR2 is YNFKEQ. V gave up 0 bases and J gave up 3 bases; unmatched junction bases: 8. The CDR3 spans 16 residues. CDR3 nucleotide sequence: TGTGCCAGCAGCCAAGACGGCGGGGGTATAGACTACGAGCAGTACTTC. Translated: CASSQDGGGIDYEQYF.

This clonotype was observed a few times. This rearrangement joins TRBV4-1 to TRBJ2-7; 8 positions match TRBD1. The trim removed 0 bases at V and 5 bases at J, leaving 6 bases unmatched. Germline values: CDR1 MGHRA, CDR2 YSYEKL. The CDR3 sequence is 15 residues long. CDR3 residues: CASSQDGTGRNEQYF. The DNA for the CDR3 is TGCGCCAGCAGCCAAGATGGGACAGGTAGAAACGAGCAGTACTTC.

This clonotype was detected ten times or more. The CDR3: CASSLFRQGAEELFF. DNA for the CDR3: TGTGCCAGCAGTTTATTTCGGCAGGGGGCGGAGGAGCTGTTTTTT. The J gene is TRBJ2-2, the V gene TRBV12-3 or TRBV12-4; TRBD1 aligns across 8 bases. The trim removed 2 bases at V and 10 bases at J, leaving 9 bases unmatched. This CDR3 region has 15 residues.

The chain carries TRBV5-6 and TRBJ2-5, with TRBD2 matching over 14 bases. Germline trimming cut 3 bases from V and 4 bases from J; bases unmatched to any gene: 5. Germline CDR1 SGHDT, CDR2 YYEEEE. This CDR3 comprises 16 residues. The CDR3 reads CASSYRLAGGLETQYF. The CDR3, as DNA: TGTGCCAGCAGCTACCGACTAGCGGGGGGGCTAGAGACCCAGTACTTC.

The genes are TRBV7-3 and TRBJ2-7, with TRBD2 matching over 8 bases. CDR1 is SGHTA, CDR2 FQGTGA, per germline. This CDR3 comprises 15 residues. Trimming at V came to 6 bases and at J to 3 bases, leaving 10 bases not matched to a gene. CDR3 sequence: CASSLAGDTIYEQYF. The DNA for the CDR3 is TGTGCCAGCAGTCTAGCGGGCGATACGATCTACGAGCAGTACTTC.

This clonotype was counted at least ten times. This sequence joins TRBV7-2 and TRBJ2-1, with a weak D call TRBD1 (5 bases). From germline, CDR1 is SGHTA and CDR2 FQGNSA. Trimming removed 3 bases from V and 10 bases from J, with 22 bases in between. The CDR3 spans 16 residues. CDR3 protein: CASSFDTNQGRREQFF. The CDR3 DNA sequence: TGTGCCAGCAGCTTCGATACGAACCAGGGTCGTCGGGAGCAGTTCTTC. Full variable domain (outside the CDR3, taken from reference TRBV7-2 and TRBJ2-1): GAGVSQSPSNKVTEKGKDVELRCDPISGHTALYWYRQSLGQGLEFLIYFQGNSAPDKSGLPSDRFSAERTGGSVSTLTIQRTQQEDSAVYLCASSFDTNQGRREQFFGPGTRLTVL.

The chain uses TRBV5-1 and TRBJ1-2, with unresolved D. Germline V gene data show CDR1 as SGHRS and CDR2 as YFSETQ. V lost 5 bases, J lost 0 bases, and 8 bases lay in between. CDR3 size: 13 residues. DNA of the CDR3: TGCGCCAGCAGGCCAGAAGCTAACTATGGCTACACCTTC. As protein: CASRPEANYGYTF.

The V gene is TRBV20-1, the J gene TRBJ2-7, with TRBD1 matching 12 bases. Germline CDR1 and CDR2: DFQATT and SNEGSKA (reference sequence). The CDR3 is 14 amino acids. Germline trimming cut 6 bases from V and 5 bases from J; bases unmatched to any gene: 8. The CDR3 sequence is CSAPAGTGGDEQYF. In DNA form, the CDR3 reads TGCAGTGCCCCAGCCGGGACAGGGGGCGACGAGCAGTACTTC.